Presented here are 14 T cell receptor beta chains from one specimen sequenced in a study of Graves' ophthalmopathy and Graves' hyperthyroidism. TCR beta CDR3 amplification used RNA transcripts. Investigators did first-round RT-PCR with HTBI primers, then second-round multiplex PCR. MiXCR, applied by TCRdb to the multiplex PCR reads, yields one record per CDR3 protein. The sample has 600,000 to 700,000 distinct CDR3 sequences; roughly two fifths are singletons. Sequenced input: peripheral blood. These receptors all come from an adult man with Graves' ophthalmopathy.

The chain is built from TRBV2 and TRBJ2-3; a possible D gene is TRBD2 (6 bases). Germline assignment: CDR1 SNHLY and CDR2 FYNNEI. The CDR3 extends over 14 amino acids. Trimming left V 7 bases short and J 4 bases short, with 15 bases between. This CDR3 is CASTGDSNADTQYF. The CDR3 DNA reads as TGTGCCAGCACCGGGGACTCTAACGCAGATACGCAGTATTTT.

Note on this clonotype: This sequence may be a read error, since a much larger clone differs from it by one base. Because the CDR3 is missing its conserved closing phenylalanine or tryptophan, this is likely a read error. The chain combines TRBV5-1 with TRBJ1-1, with D hard to call. The V and J ends lost 5 bases and 0 bases respectively, with 11 bases between them. CDR3 length: 14 residues. The germline V gene has CDR1 SGHRS and CDR2 YFSETQ. The CDR3 protein is CASSIDGMNTEAFL. CDR3 coding DNA: TGCGCCAGCAGTATCGACGGCATGAACACTGAAGCTTTCCTT.

The chain employs TRBV19 and TRBJ1-1, with TRBD1 matching 7 bases. Germline V gene lookup returns CDR1 LNHDA and CDR2 SQIVND (reference sequence). This CDR3 has 16 amino acids. J was trimmed by 5 bases and V by 9 bases; bases with no gene match: 18. CDR3 sequence: CASSPGAGRGRTEAFF. In DNA form, the CDR3 reads TGTGCCAGCAGCCCGGGGGCAGGGAGGGGGCGGACTGAAGCTTTCTTT.

With respect to this clonotype: A much bigger clone sits one base away, suggesting this may be a read error. The missing conserved phenylalanine or tryptophan at the end of this CDR3 makes a read error likely. No DNA is shown, since the ends of the CDR3 on it are uncertain; the CDR3 is the one TCRdb lists. This chain links TRBV3-1 with TRBJ2-7; no check of the table's D call, TRBD2, against the DNA was made. The CDR3 totals 11 residues, both ends included. CDR1 is LGHDT, CDR2 YNNKEL, per germline (reference sequence). The CDR3: CASSLQGPLYL.

This clonotype appeared once. V usage is TRBV15 and J usage is TRBJ2-2, with D unclear. Germline V gives CDR1 LNHNV, CDR2 YYDKDF (reference sequence). Trimming cost V 0 bases and J 6 bases, with 14 bases left between them. This CDR3 is 16 amino acids long. CDR3 sequence (DNA): TGTGCCACCAGCAGAGATCTTTGGGCTTTCGCCGGGGAGCTGTTTTTT. It codes for CATSRDLWAFAGELFF.

This clonotype was seen repeatedly, ten times or more. The chain couples TRBV2 to TRBJ1-3; D gene unclear. CDR3 size: 13 residues. Deletions cut 7 bases from V and 0 bases from J, with 7 bases between. The V gene's germline CDR1 is SNHLY and CDR2 FYNNEI. CDR3 protein: CASKEASGNTIYF. The CDR3 DNA reads TGTGCCAGCAAGGAGGCCTCTGGAAACACCATATATTTT.

Many counts were recorded for this clonotype. The V and J genes are TRBV6-1 and TRBJ2-7; D gene uncertain. The CDR3 loop spans 12 amino acids. Looked up from germline, CDR1 is MNHNS and CDR2 is SASEGT. The ends were cut back, 6 bases at V and 1 base at J, with 7 bases in the middle. The CDR3 coding sequence is TGTGCCAGCAGGGAGTTTTCCTACGAGCAGTACTTC. Its translation: CASREFSYEQYF.

This clonotype has only one observation. One end of the junction varies from germline; a read error may be responsible. The chain recombines TRBV19 with TRBJ2-7; a possible D gene is TRBD2 (5 bases). CDR1 is LNHDA and CDR2 is SQIVND in the germline V gene (reference sequence). CDR3 size: 14 residues. The CDR3 region is CASSMRAYSCEQYF. CDR3 nucleotide sequence: TGTGCCAGTAGTATGCGGGCCTACTCCTGCGAGCAGTACTTC.

About this clonotype: This sequence may be a read error, since a much larger clone differs from it by one base. The rearrangement uses TRBV11-2 and TRBJ2-2; weak D call: TRBD1 (6 bases). Germline values: CDR1 SGHAT, CDR2 FQNNGV. The CDR3 has 16 amino acids. Trimming removed 8 bases at V and 0 bases at J, with 16 bases between. The CDR3 sequence is CASPTSTGPNTGELFF. The CDR3 DNA reads as TGTGCCAGCCCGACATCGACAGGTCCGAACACCGGGGAGCTGTTTTTT.

This clonotype occurred many times. The rearrangement links TRBV24-1 to TRBJ2-3; 11 bases align to TRBD1. The germline gives CDR1 KGHDR, CDR2 SFDVKD. V was pared by 7 bases and J by 6 bases, with 11 bases of the junction left unmatched. The CDR3 has 16 residues. The CDR3 sequence is CATSRTGQGAKDTQYF. The CDR3 region has the DNA TGTGCCACCAGCAGGACAGGACAGGGGGCGAAGGATACGCAGTATTTT.

This clonotype has at least ten counts. This chain links TRBV12-3 or TRBV12-4 with TRBJ1-5, with D perhaps TRBD1 (6 bases). CDR3 size: 15 residues. Deletions cut 5 bases from V and 6 bases from J, with 17 bases between. CDR3 protein: CASSAQGARVQPQHF. The CDR3 nucleotides are TGTGCCAGCAGTGCACAGGGCGCGCGGGTTCAGCCCCAGCATTTT.

This clonotype has more than one count but fewer than ten. The gene calls are TRBV19 and TRBJ1-4; 7 nucleotides agree with TRBD1. Losses at the gene ends were 5 bases for V and 10 bases for J; bases not matched to a gene: 7. CDR1 is LNHDA, CDR2 SQIVND, per germline (reference sequence). This CDR3 is 13 amino acids long. The CDR3 sequence: CASSEDRRGKLFF. The CDR3 DNA follows: TGTGCCAGTAGTGAGGACAGGAGGGGAAAACTGTTTTTT.

The V gene is TRBV24-1, the J gene TRBJ1-2; D is possibly TRBD1 (5 bases). The ends were cut back, 2 bases at V and 1 base at J, with 7 bases in the middle. This CDR3 has 14 amino acids. Germline lookup yields CDR1 KGHDR and CDR2 SFDVKD. The CDR3 sequence is CATSDSQGNYGYTF. The CDR3, as DNA: TGTGCCACCAGTGATTCCCAGGGTAACTATGGCTACACCTTC.

CDR3: CAQRGPQETQHF. The DNA for the CDR3 is TGTGCCCAGCGAGGGCCCCAAGAGACCCAGCATTTT. The rearrangement joins TRBV2 to TRBJ1-5, with D unresolved. Germline values: CDR1 SNHLY, CDR2 FYNNEI. The CDR3 runs to 12 residues. The ends were cut back, 11 bases at V and 11 bases at J, with 19 bases in the middle.